The next 22 T cell receptor beta chains were all read from a single sample in a study of siplizumab effects on memory and regulatory T cells. Assay: immunoSEQ multiplex PCR; the TCRdb copy retains only in-frame clones and omits some. This table holds about 56,000 clones, around 97% found once. The sample comprised naive CD8+ T cells sorted from blood. These receptors were obtained from a human donor in good health.

The chain has TRBV15 and TRBJ2-6, with no clear D. The ends were cut back, 0 bases at V and 3 bases at J, with 3 bases in the middle. This CDR3 has 14 residues. CDR1 and CDR2 (germline): LNHNV, YYDKDF (reference sequence). CDR3 sequence (DNA): TGTGCCACCAGCAGAGAGGGTGGGGCCAACGTCCTGACTTTC. It translates to CATSREGGANVLTF.

The chain recombines TRBV18 with TRBJ2-5; the D gene is possibly TRBD2 (6 bases). The CDR3 covers 14 residues. Germline assignment: CDR1 KGHSH and CDR2 LQKENI. V was pared by 2 bases and J by 4 bases, with 11 bases between. The CDR3 DNA follows: TGTGCCAGCTCACCATCCGGGGGTAGAGAGACCCAGTACTTC. Residues: CASSPSGGRETQYF.

J is TRBJ2-1 and V is TRBV29-1, with 7 bases fitting TRBD1. There are 12 residues in the CDR3. From germline, CDR1 is SQVTM and CDR2 ANQGSEA. V lost 7 bases and J lost 9; bases outside the gene matches: 9. The CDR3 DNA sequence: TGCAGCGACCTAGACAGGGTGGCTGAGCAGTTCTTC. Encoded protein: CSDLDRVAEQFF.

The chain couples TRBV15 to TRBJ2-1; no clear D. The CDR3 is made up of 15 amino acids. CDR1 is LNHNV, CDR2 YYDKDF, per germline (reference sequence). Deletions cut 5 bases from V and 0 bases from J, with 11 bases between. As DNA, the CDR3 is TGTGCCACCAGCCCCGCCCCGAGCTCCTACAATGAGCAGTTCTTC. Amino acid sequence: CATSPAPSSYNEQFF.

The rearrangement joins TRBV7-9 to TRBJ2-7, with 7 nucleotides matching TRBD1. The CDR3 totals 15 residues. Germline-derived CDR1 and CDR2 are SEHNR and FQNEAQ (reference sequence). Germline trimming cut 5 bases from V and 2 bases from J; bases unmatched to any gene: 9. DNA for the CDR3: TGTGCCAGCAGCCCCCCGGACAGGTTAGCCTACGAGCAGTACTTC. Translating gives CASSPPDRLAYEQYF.

The chain combines TRBV6-6 with TRBJ1-3; D not certain. Trimming removed 0 bases at V and 4 bases at J, with 10 bases between. Germline CDR1 is MNHNY and CDR2 is SVGAGI (reference sequence). The CDR3 extends over 15 amino acids. The DNA for the CDR3 is TGTGCCAGCAGTTACTCTGACACTGTCGGAAACACCATATATTTT. Its translation is CASSYSDTVGNTIYF.

V and J are TRBV11-2 and TRBJ2-7; a weak D match, TRBD1 (5 bases). Trimming took 1 base from V and 0 from J, leaving 10 bases between them. The CDR3 totals 15 residues. CDR1 is SGHAT, CDR2 FQNNGV, per germline. The CDR3 region has the DNA TGTGCCAGCAGCTTAGCGGCAGGGTACTCCTACGAGCAGTACTTC. This gives the protein CASSLAAGYSYEQYF.

This clone was detected once. This chain connects TRBV4-1 to TRBJ2-1, with 8 bases identical to TRBD2. V dropped 1 base and J dropped 8; count of bases not matched to a gene: 10. CDR1 MGHRA and CDR2 YSYEKL come from the germline V gene. This CDR3 has 16 residues. The DNA of the CDR3 is TGCGCCAGCAGCCAAGCAATCAGCGGGAGTTTCTATGAGCAGTTCTTC. Translated: CASSQAISGSFYEQFF.

The rearrangement uses TRBV10-3 and TRBJ2-2, with 11 bases fitting TRBD1. The trim removed 3 bases at V and 0 bases at J, leaving 6 bases unmatched. This CDR3 has 18 residues. The germline gives CDR1 ENHRY, CDR2 SYGVKD. As DNA, the CDR3 is TGTGCCATCAGTGACCCGGGACAGGGGGTATCGAACACCGGGGAGCTGTTTTTT. Protein product: CAISDPGQGVSNTGELFF.

This clone was counted a single time. The gene calls are TRBV5-4 and TRBJ2-1; D may match TRBD1 or TRBD2 (5 bases each). The V end was cut by 3 bases, the J end by 9 bases, with 10 bases between. The CDR3 extends over 12 amino acids. The V gene's germline CDR1 is SGHNT and CDR2 YYREEE (reference sequence). This CDR3 reads CASSWDGSEQFF. The CDR3 DNA sequence: TGTGCCAGCAGCTGGGACGGGTCTGAGCAGTTCTTC.

V gene TRBV27 combines with J gene TRBJ2-2, with no clear D. Trimming shortened V by 5 bases and J by 6 bases, and 16 bases separated the two germline ends. The CDR3 has 15 amino acids. Germline V gives CDR1 MNHEY, CDR2 SMNVEV (reference sequence). The CDR3 sequence: CASSPTGPGPGELFF. The CDR3 DNA sequence: TGTGCCAGCAGTCCAACCGGGCCGGGCCCCGGGGAGCTGTTTTTT.

V usage is TRBV15 and J usage is TRBJ2-1, with D possibly matching TRBD2 (6 bases). Trimming cost V 4 bases and J 0 bases, with 13 bases left between them. The CDR3 totals 16 residues. The V gene's germline CDR1 is LNHNV and CDR2 YYDKDF (reference sequence). CDR3 bases: TGTGCCACCAGCATAGGGCGGGGCCTCTCCTACAATGAGCAGTTCTTC. Its translation: CATSIGRGLSYNEQFF.

This clone was detected a few times. The chain is built from TRBV28 and TRBJ2-3, with TRBD2 as a possible D gene (5 bases). V lost 2 bases and J 5 bases, leaving 11 bases between the germline ends. CDR1 is MDHEN and CDR2 is SYDVKM in the germline V gene. The CDR3 length is 14 residues. As DNA, the CDR3 is TGTGCCAGCAGTTTAAATTATGCGGGAGATACGCAGTATTTT. Protein: CASSLNYAGDTQYF.

This sequence joins TRBV7-6 and TRBJ2-7; D not certain. Trimming removed 1 base at V and 3 bases at J, with 7 bases between. Germline V gene lookup returns CDR1 SGHVS and CDR2 FNYEAQ. The CDR3 extends over 13 amino acids. The CDR3 DNA follows: TGTGCCAGCAGCTTAGGCGCCGACTACGAGCAGTACTTC. Translated: CASSLGADYEQYF.

The rearrangement uses TRBV7-8 and TRBJ1-5; possible D gene TRBD1, 5 bases. The CDR3 length is 14 residues. Looked up from germline, CDR1 is SGHVS and CDR2 is FQNEAQ. The V gene lost 5 bases and the J gene lost 2 bases, with 10 bases spanning the gap. The CDR3 region has the DNA TGTGCCAGCAGCCCGGGGGGGGGCAATCAGCCCCAGCATTTT. Protein product: CASSPGGGNQPQHF.

The chain uses TRBV27 and TRBJ2-1; no reliable D call. The CDR3 totals 13 residues. Germline CDR1 MNHEY, CDR2 SMNVEV (reference sequence). Deletions cut 7 bases from V and 7 bases from J, with 14 bases between. The CDR3 DNA reads TGTGCCAGCACACCGGCAATGACTAATGAGCAGTTCTTC. It encodes CASTPAMTNEQFF.

The chain links TRBV19 to TRBJ2-2; D might be TRBD2 (6 bases). Germline V lookup: CDR1 LNHDA, CDR2 SQIVND (reference sequence). The germline V and J ends were trimmed by 5 bases and 4 bases, with 11 bases remaining between them. The CDR3 is 14 residues long. CDR3 nucleotide sequence: TGTGCCAGTAGTGTTAGCGGATCCACCGGGGAGCTGTTTTTT. This gives the protein CASSVSGSTGELFF.

This chain links TRBV7-8 with TRBJ2-1; D not certain. CDR1 SGHVS and CDR2 FQNEAQ come from the germline V gene. The CDR3 extends over 13 amino acids. Trimming removed 3 bases at V and 8 bases at J, with 11 bases between. CDR3: CASSFNSVDEQFF. The CDR3 DNA reads as TGTGCCAGCAGCTTTAACAGCGTTGATGAGCAGTTCTTC. Full variable domain (rest looked up from reference TRBV7-8 and TRBJ2-1): GAGVSQSPRYKVAKRGQDVALRCDPISGHVSLFWYQQALGQGPEFLTYFQNEAQLDKSGLPSDRFFAERPEGSVSTLKIQRTQQEDSAVYLCASSFNSVDEQFFGPGTRLTVL.

The J gene is TRBJ2-5, the V gene TRBV11-1; 7 bases line up with TRBD1. The V segment lost 4 bases and the J segment 2 bases; nucleotides outside the gene matches: 4. CDR1 and CDR2 (germline): SGHAT, FQDESV (reference sequence). CDR3 size: 14 residues. CDR3 coding DNA: TGTGCCAGCAGCTCTCCGGGACAGCAAGAGACCCAGTACTTC. It is translated as CASSSPGQQETQYF.

This rearrangement joins TRBV5-4 to TRBJ2-1; TRBD2 agrees at 8 bases. This CDR3 has 15 residues. The germline V gene has CDR1 SGHNT and CDR2 YYREEE (reference sequence). V shed 1 base, J shed 4 bases, and the junction held 4 bases outside the gene matches. The CDR3, as DNA: TGTGCCAGCAGCTTGATTAGCGGGGTATACAATGAGCAGTTCTTC. Translating gives CASSLISGVYNEQFF.

The chain employs TRBV4-1 and TRBJ1-1, with no clear D. The CDR3 contains 14 residues. Germline loops: CDR1 MGHRA, CDR2 YSYEKL. V dropped 1 base and J dropped 1 base, with 7 bases sitting between them. The chain's CDR3 is CASSQGSGNTEAFF. DNA for the CDR3: TGCGCCAGCAGCCAAGGTTCTGGGAACACTGAAGCTTTCTTT.

This chain joins TRBV18 and TRBJ1-2; D unresolved. The CDR3 is 16 residues long. Germline V gene sequence: CDR1 KGHSH, CDR2 LQKENI. V was trimmed by 3 bases and J by 3 bases, leaving 17 bases between them. CDR3 region: CASSPGFQVLDYGYTF. Written as DNA, the CDR3 is TGTGCCAGCTCACCGGGGTTTCAGGTTTTGGACTATGGCTACACCTTC. Based on the CDR3 plus reference TRBV18 and TRBJ1-2, the full variable domain is NAGVMQNPRHLVRRRGQEARLRCSPMKGHSHVYWYRQLPEEGLKFMVYLQKENIIDESGMPKERFSAEFPKEGPSILRIQQVVRGDSAAYFCASSPGFQVLDYGYTFGSGTRLTVV.